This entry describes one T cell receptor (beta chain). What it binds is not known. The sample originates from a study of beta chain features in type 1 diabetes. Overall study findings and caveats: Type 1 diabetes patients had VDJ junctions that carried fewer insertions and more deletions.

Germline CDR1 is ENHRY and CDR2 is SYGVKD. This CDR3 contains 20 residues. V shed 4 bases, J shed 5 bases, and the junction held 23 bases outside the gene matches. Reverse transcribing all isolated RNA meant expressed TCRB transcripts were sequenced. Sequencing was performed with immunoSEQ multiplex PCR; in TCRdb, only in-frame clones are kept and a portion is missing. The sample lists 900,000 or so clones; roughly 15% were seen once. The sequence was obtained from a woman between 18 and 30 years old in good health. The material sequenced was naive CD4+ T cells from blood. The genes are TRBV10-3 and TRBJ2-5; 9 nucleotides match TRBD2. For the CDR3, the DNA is TGTGCCATCAGTGTGGAGCCCGAAAGCGGCAGGGTAGCGGGAGTTGAGACCCAGTACTTC. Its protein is CAISVEPESGRVAGVETQYF.